This T cell receptor beta chain was recovered during a study of blood T cell repertoires in COVID-19. Study overall: Some COVID-19 samples were acute and others convalescent; all came from the United States, Italy and Spain. In each case, the material was cDNA or gDNA derived from T cells, B-cell-depleted T cells, or PBMCs.

The CDR3 has 18 amino acids. Germline CDR1 SGHRS, CDR2 YFSETQ. The V end lost 2 bases, the J end lost 0 bases, and 20 bases lay between the germline ends. In the authors' methods: Reference gene primer amplification yielded estimated nucleated cell counts. Method: immunoSEQ multiplex PCR; TCRdb's copy keeps in-frame clones and lacks some. V and J calls and clone size are copied from that table; D and trimming were computed from the DNA. In the table there are 100,000 to 150,000 clones, roughly four fifths of which are singletons. Enrollees, about 18 to 95 years old, lived in fewer than 25 US areas. The clonotype was recovered from a man aged 40-50 years with acute COVID-19. The gene calls are TRBV5-1 and TRBJ1-1; D is perhaps TRBD1 (6 bases). The sample was PBMCs or T cells enriched from blood (not recorded which). CDR3 DNA sequence: TGCGCCAGCAGCTTAGCAGGGAGCAGGGGCCCTTTGAACACTGAAGCTTTCTTT. Amino acid sequence: CASSLAGSRGPLNTEAFF.